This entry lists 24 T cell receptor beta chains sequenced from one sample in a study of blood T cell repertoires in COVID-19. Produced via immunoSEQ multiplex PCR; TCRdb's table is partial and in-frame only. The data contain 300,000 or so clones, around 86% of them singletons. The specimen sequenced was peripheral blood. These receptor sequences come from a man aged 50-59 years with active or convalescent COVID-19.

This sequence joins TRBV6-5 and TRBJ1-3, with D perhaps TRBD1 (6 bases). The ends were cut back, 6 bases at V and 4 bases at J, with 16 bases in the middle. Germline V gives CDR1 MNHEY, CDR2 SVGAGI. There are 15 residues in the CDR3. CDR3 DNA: TGTGCCAGCAGGAGGACAGTAACTGCGGGAAACACCATATATTTT. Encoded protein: CASRRTVTAGNTIYF.

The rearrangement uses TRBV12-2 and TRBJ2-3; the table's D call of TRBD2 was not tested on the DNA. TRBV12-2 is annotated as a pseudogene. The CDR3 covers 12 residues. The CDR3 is CASRLPRDTQYF. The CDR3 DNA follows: TGTGCAAGTCGCTTACCGCGGGATACGCAGTATTTT.

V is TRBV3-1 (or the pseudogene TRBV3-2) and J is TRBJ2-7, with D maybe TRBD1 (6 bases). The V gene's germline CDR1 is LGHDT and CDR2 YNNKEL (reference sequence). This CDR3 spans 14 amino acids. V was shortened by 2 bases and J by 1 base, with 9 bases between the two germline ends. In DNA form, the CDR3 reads TGTGCCAGCAGCCAACAAACAGGGTCCTACGAGCAGTACTTC. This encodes CASSQQTGSYEQYF.

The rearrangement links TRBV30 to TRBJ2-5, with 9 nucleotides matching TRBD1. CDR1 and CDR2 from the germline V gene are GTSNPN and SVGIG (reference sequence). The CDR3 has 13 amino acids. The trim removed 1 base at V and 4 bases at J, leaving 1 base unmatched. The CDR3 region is CAWSGDRAETQYF. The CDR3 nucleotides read TGTGCCTGGAGTGGGGACAGGGCAGAGACCCAGTACTTC.

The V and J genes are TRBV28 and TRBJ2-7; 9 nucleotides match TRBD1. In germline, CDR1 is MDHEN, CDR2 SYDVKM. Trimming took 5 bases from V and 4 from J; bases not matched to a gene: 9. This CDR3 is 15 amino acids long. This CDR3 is CASSTSGTGRYEQYF. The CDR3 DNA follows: TGTGCCAGCAGTACCTCCGGGACAGGGCGGTACGAGCAGTACTTC.

The DNA for the CDR3 is TGTGCCACCCGTAGCGGGGGGGGATTCTCCTACGAGCAGTACTTC. This translates into CATRSGGGFSYEQYF. The chain recombines TRBV10-3 with TRBJ2-7; 11 bases align to TRBD2. V lost 10 bases, J lost 0 bases, and 8 bases stayed unmatched. Germline CDR1 is ENHRY and CDR2 is SYGVKD. The CDR3 runs to 15 residues.

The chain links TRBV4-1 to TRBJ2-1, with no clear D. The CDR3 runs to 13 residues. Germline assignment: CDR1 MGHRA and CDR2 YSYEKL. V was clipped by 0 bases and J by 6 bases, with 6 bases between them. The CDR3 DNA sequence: TGCGCCAGCAGCCAAGAACGGTTCAATGAGCAGTTCTTC. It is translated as CASSQERFNEQFF.

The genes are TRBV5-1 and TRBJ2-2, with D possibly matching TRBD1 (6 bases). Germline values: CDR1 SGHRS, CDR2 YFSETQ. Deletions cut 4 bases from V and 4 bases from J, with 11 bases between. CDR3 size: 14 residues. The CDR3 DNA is TGCGCCAGCAGCATGACAGGTATCACCGGGGAGCTGTTTTTT. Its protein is CASSMTGITGELFF.

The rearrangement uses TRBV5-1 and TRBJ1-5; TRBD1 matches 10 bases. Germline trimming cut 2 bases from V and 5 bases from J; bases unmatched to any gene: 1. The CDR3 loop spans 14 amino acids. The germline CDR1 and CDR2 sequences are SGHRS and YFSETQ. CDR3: CASSFGTGDQPQHF. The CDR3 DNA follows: TGCGCCAGCAGCTTTGGGACAGGGGATCAGCCCCAGCATTTT.

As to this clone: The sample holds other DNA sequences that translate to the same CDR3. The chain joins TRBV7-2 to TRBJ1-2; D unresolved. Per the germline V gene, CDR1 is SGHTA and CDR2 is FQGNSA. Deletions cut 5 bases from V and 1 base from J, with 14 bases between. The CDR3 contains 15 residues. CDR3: CASSRPAGFNYGYTF. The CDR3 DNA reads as TGTGCCAGCAGCCGGCCGGCGGGTTTTAACTATGGCTACACCTTC.

The CDR3 bases are TGTGGATCTAGCGGGAGTACAGATACGCAGTATTTT. Translation gives CGSSGSTDTQYF. The chain carries TRBV12-3 or TRBV12-4 and TRBJ2-3; 10 positions match TRBD2. The CDR3 extends over 12 amino acids.

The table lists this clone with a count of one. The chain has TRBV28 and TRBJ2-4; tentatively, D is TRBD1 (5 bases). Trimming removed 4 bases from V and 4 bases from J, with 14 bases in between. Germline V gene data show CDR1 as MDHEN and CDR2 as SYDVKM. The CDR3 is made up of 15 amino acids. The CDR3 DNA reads TGTGCCAGCAGTTCCCCGCCCTCAGGGAAAAACATTCAGTACTTC. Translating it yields CASSSPPSGKNIQYF.

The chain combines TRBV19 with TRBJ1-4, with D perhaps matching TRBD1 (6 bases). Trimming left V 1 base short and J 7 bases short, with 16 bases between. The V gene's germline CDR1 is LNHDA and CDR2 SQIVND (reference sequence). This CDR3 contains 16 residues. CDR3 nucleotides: TGTGCCAGTAGTATAGGAGCACAGGGTGGGGGTGAAAAACTGTTTTTT. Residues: CASSIGAQGGGEKLFF.

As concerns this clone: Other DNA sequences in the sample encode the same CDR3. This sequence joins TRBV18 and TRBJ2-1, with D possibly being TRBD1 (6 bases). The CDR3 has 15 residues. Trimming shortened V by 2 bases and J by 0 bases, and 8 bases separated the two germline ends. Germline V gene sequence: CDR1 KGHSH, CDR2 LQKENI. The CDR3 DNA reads TGTGCCAGCTCACCAGCAGGGGTCTCCTACAATGAGCAGTTCTTC. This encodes CASSPAGVSYNEQFF.

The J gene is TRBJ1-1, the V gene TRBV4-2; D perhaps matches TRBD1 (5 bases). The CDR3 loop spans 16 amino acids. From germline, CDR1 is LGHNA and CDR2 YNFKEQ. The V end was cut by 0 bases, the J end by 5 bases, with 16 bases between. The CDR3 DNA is TGTGCCAGCAGCCAAGATAATAGAGGGAGGGGAACTGAAGCTTTCTTT. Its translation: CASSQDNRGRGTEAFF.

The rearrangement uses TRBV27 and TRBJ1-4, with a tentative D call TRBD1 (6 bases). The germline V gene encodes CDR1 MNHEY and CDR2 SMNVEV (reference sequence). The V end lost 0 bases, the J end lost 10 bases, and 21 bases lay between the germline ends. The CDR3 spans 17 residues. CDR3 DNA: TGTGCCAGCAGTTTATCTCTCAGGGGCGCGAAGGAAGGAAAACTGTTTTTT. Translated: CASSLSLRGAKEGKLFF.

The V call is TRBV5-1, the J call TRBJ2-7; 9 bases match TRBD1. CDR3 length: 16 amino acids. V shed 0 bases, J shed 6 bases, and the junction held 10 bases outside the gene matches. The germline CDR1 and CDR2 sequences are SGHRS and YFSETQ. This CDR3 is CASSLGGTGRWSEQYF. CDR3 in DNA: TGCGCCAGCAGCTTGGGTGGGACAGGGAGGTGGAGCGAGCAGTACTTC. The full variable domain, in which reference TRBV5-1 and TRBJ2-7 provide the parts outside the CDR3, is KAGVTQTPRYLIKTRGQQVTLSCSPISGHRSVSWYQQTPGQGLQFLFEYFSETQRNKGNFPGRFSGRQFSNSRSEMNVSTLELGDSALYLCASSLGGTGRWSEQYFGPGTRLTVT.

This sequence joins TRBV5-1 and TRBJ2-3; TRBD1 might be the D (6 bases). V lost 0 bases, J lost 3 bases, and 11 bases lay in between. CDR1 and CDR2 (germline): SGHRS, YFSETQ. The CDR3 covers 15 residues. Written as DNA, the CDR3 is TGCGCCAGCAGCTTGGGGTCAGGGGTGACAGATACGCAGTATTTT. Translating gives CASSLGSGVTDTQYF. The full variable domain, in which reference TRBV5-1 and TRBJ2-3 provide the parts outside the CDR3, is KAGVTQTPRYLIKTRGQQVTLSCSPISGHRSVSWYQQTPGQGLQFLFEYFSETQRNKGNFPGRFSGRQFSNSRSEMNVSTLELGDSALYLCASSLGSGVTDTQYFGPGTRLTVL.

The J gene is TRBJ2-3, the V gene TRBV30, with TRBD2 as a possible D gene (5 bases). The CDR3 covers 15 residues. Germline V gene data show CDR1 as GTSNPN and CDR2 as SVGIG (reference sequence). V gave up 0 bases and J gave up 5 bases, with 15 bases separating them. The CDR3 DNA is TGTGCCTGGAGTGTATCCCCCACACGGGGAGATACGCAGTATTTT. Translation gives CAWSVSPTRGDTQYF.

The CDR3 is CAISESAGRQDSPLHF. For the CDR3, the DNA is TGTGCCATCAGTGAGTCGGCGGGCAGGCAAGATTCACCCCTCCACTTT. The chain joins TRBV10-3 to TRBJ1-6, with unresolved D. The CDR3 has 16 amino acids. Germline CDR1 reads ENHRY; CDR2 reads SYGVKD. Trimming shortened V by 0 bases and J by 8 bases, and 14 bases separated the two germline ends.

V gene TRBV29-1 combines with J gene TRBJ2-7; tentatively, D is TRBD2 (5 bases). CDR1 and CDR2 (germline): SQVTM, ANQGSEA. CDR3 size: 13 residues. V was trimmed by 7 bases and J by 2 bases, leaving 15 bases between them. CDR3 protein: CSAIATKTYEQYF. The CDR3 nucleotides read TGCAGCGCTATAGCGACGAAGACCTACGAGCAGTACTTC.

Here the CDR3 reads CASSLGFTAGSAGELFF. CDR3 DNA sequence: TGTGCCAGCAGCTTAGGCTTTACGGCAGGATCAGCCGGGGAGCTGTTTTTT. The chain uses TRBV7-9 and TRBJ2-2; D is undetermined. Trimming took 1 base from V and 6 from J, leaving 18 bases between them. The CDR3 has 17 amino acids. The V gene's germline CDR1 is SEHNR and CDR2 FQNEAQ (reference sequence). Looking up the rest from reference TRBV7-9 and TRBJ2-2 gives the full variable domain: DTGVSQNPRHKITKRGQNVTFRCDPISEHNRLYWYRQTLGQGPEFLTYFQNEAQLEKSRLLSDRFSAERPKGSFSTLEIQRTEQGDSAMYLCASSLGFTAGSAGELFFGEGSRLTVL.

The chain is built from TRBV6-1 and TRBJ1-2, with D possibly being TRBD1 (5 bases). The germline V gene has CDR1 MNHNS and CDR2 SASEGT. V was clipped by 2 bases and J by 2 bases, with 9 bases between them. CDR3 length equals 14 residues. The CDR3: CASSETWTNYGYTF. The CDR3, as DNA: TGTGCCAGCAGTGAAACCTGGACAAACTATGGCTACACCTTC.

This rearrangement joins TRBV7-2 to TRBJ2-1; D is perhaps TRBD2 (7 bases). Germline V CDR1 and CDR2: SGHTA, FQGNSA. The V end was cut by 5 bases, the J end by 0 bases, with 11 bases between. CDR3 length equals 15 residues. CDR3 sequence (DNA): TGTGCCAGCAGCCAGAGGGGGGGCTCCTACAATGAGCAGTTCTTC. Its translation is CASSQRGGSYNEQFF.